Here is one T cell receptor (beta chain) with its context. These data belong to a study of control samples from healthy donors and cancer patients. Germline CDR1 reads SGHNT; CDR2 reads YYREEE (reference sequence). V lost 3 bases to trimming and J lost 2 bases; unmatched junction nucleotides: 7. The CDR3 runs to 16 residues. Some clones are missing from TCRdb's copy, which holds only in-frame ones; the method was immunoSEQ multiplex PCR. The sample has 100,000 to 150,000 clones, about 93% seen once. This receptor was taken from a man aged 50 to 59 with head and neck cancer. The V call is TRBV5-4, the J call TRBJ1-1; 10 bases are shared with TRBD1. Sample: PBMCs. CDR3 DNA sequence: TGTGCCAGCAGCTCTAGGACAGGGGGAGGAAACACTGAAGCTTTCTTT. Translated, it gives CASSSRTGGGNTEAFF.